This passage covers 19 T cell receptor beta chains from one sample sequenced in a study of post-analysis software for immune sequencing data. General study results and limits: Roughly five TRBV segments appeared more often in patients than in controls, and TRBV5-6, TRBV5-1 and TRBV20-1 were among these.

No antigens are known for them. Unique molecular identifiers tagged the TCR beta cDNA libraries. TCRdb processed the PCR reads anew with MiXCR; each CDR3 protein has one entry. Of hundreds of thousands of distinct CDR3 sequences in the sample, roughly 27% were seen once. The sample consisted of blood. All receptors come from a girl aged 10-17 years with multiple sclerosis.

The V and J genes are TRBV13 and TRBJ1-1; 9 bases are shared with TRBD1. The germline V gene encodes CDR1 PRHDT and CDR2 FYEKMQ (reference sequence). Trimming at V came to 5 bases and at J to 6 bases, leaving 10 bases not matched to a gene. The CDR3 spans 15 residues. The CDR3 region is CASSPPRTGASEAFF. In nucleotides, the CDR3 is TGTGCCAGCAGCCCCCCAAGGACAGGGGCCTCTGAAGCTTTCTTT.

Regarding this clonotype: One end of the junction does not line up with germline, which may come from a read error. V is TRBV20-1 and J is TRBJ2-5; D perhaps matches TRBD2 (6 bases). Germline CDR1 reads DFQATT; CDR2 reads SNEGSKA (reference sequence). This CDR3 has 13 amino acids. The CDR3 reads CSARDLAREPQYF. CDR3 DNA: TGCAGTGCTAGAGATCTAGCGAGAGAGCCCCAGTACTTC.

This chain connects TRBV4-3 to TRBJ2-7, with 9 bases aligning to TRBD1. The V segment lost 1 base and the J segment 3 bases; nucleotides outside the gene matches: 7. CDR1 is LGHNA, CDR2 YSLEER, per germline. The CDR3 runs 16 residues. For the CDR3, the DNA is TGCGCCAGCAGCCAAGCCCGGACAGGGGTGATCTACGAGCAGTACTTC. Protein product: CASSQARTGVIYEQYF.

This clonotype was observed a few times. The V gene is TRBV10-2, the J gene TRBJ2-3; D remains unclear. CDR3 length: 16 amino acids. The V end lost 4 bases, the J end lost 0 bases, and 14 bases lay between the germline ends. Germline CDR1 reads WSHSY; CDR2 reads SAAADI. CDR3 residues: CASSGSRNPSTDTQYF. The CDR3 DNA sequence: TGCGCCAGCAGTGGGAGCCGAAACCCTAGCACAGATACGCAGTATTTT.

The V and J genes are TRBV12-3 or TRBV12-4 and TRBJ2-3; 9 bases agree with TRBD1. J gave up 3 bases and V 5 bases, and 6 bases lay outside the gene matches. The CDR3 contains 15 residues. The CDR3 nucleotides are TGTGCCAGCAGTCAGGACAGGGGTTTTACAGATACGCAGTATTTT. Translation: CASSQDRGFTDTQYF.

This clonotype was picked up a small number of times. The V gene is TRBV7-2, the J gene TRBJ2-7; 9 bases fit TRBD1. The V gene end was trimmed by 2 bases and the J gene end by 1 base; junction bases not matched to a gene: 12. Germline lookup yields CDR1 SGHTA and CDR2 FQGNSA. The CDR3 is made up of 18 amino acids. CDR3 sequence (DNA): TGTGCCAGCAGCTTATCACCGCCACAGGGGGCCCAGTCCTACGAGCAGTACTTC. It specifies CASSLSPPQGAQSYEQYF.

This clonotype was counted a few times. The rearrangement uses TRBV7-8 and TRBJ2-1; 11 bases map to TRBD2. Per germline, CDR1 SGHVS and CDR2 FQNEAQ. The trim removed 5 bases at V and 9 bases at J, leaving 9 bases unmatched. The CDR3 loop spans 15 amino acids. CDR3 amino acids: CASSAVTSGNPEQFF. The CDR3, as DNA: TGTGCCAGCAGCGCCGTGACTAGCGGGAACCCTGAGCAGTTCTTC.

This clonotype was detected ten times or more. The J gene is TRBJ2-1, the V gene TRBV10-3; D call uncertain. This CDR3 is 15 amino acids long. V was trimmed by 3 bases and J by 3 bases, leaving 12 bases between them. Germline values: CDR1 ENHRY, CDR2 SYGVKD. CDR3 nucleotides: TGTGCCATCAGTGATAGGACGCAATACTACAATGAGCAGTTCTTC. Its protein is CAISDRTQYYNEQFF.

This chain joins TRBV2 and TRBJ2-7; D might be TRBD1 (6 bases). This CDR3 contains 13 residues. Trimming removed 6 bases from V and 4 bases from J, with 13 bases in between. Germline assignment: CDR1 SNHLY and CDR2 FYNNEI. The CDR3 protein is CASRGQSAYEQYF. CDR3 nucleotide sequence: TGTGCCAGCAGAGGACAGAGCGCGTACGAGCAGTACTTC.

This clonotype was observed a few times. J is TRBJ1-6 and V is TRBV12-3 or TRBV12-4; no reliable D call. Trimming pared 2 bases from V and 8 bases from J, leaving 16 bases between. This CDR3 region has 16 residues. DNA for the CDR3: TGTGCCAGCAGTTTATTGGTCCCCCTTGGGCATTCACCCCTCCACTTT. Translated, it gives CASSLLVPLGHSPLHF.

As concerns this clonotype: The junction does not match germline at one end; this may be a read error. This rearrangement joins TRBV7-7 to TRBJ2-7; TRBD2 might be the D (5 bases). The CDR3 is 14 residues long. Germline V CDR1 and CDR2: SSHAT, FNYEAQ (reference sequence). CDR3 in DNA: TGTACCAGCAGCTTCGAGCGGAACGATGGAACCCAGTACTTC. The encoded protein is CTSSFERNDGTQYF.

The chain carries TRBV3-1 and TRBJ2-7, with TRBD1 as a possible D gene (6 bases). Germline CDR1 LGHDT, CDR2 YNNKEL (reference sequence). Deletions cut 1 base from V and 3 bases from J, with 10 bases between. The CDR3 is 14 residues long. The CDR3 is CASSQGQDFYEQYF. The CDR3 DNA sequence: TGTGCCAGCAGCCAAGGACAGGACTTCTACGAGCAGTACTTC.

This chain connects TRBV6-1 to TRBJ2-3; 7 nucleotides align to TRBD2. CDR1 and CDR2 from the germline V gene are MNHNS and SASEGT. Losses at the gene ends were 6 bases for V and 6 bases for J; bases not matched to a gene: 18. This CDR3 comprises 17 residues. The CDR3 DNA reads as TGTGCCAGCAGAACCCTGGTGTCGGGGGGATTCTCGGATACGCAGTATTTT. Translated: CASRTLVSGGFSDTQYF.

This clonotype has more than one count but fewer than ten. This sequence joins TRBV6-5 and TRBJ2-1, with 11 bases lining up with TRBD2. The CDR3 is 16 amino acids. V lost 1 base, J lost 5 bases, and 4 bases stayed unmatched. Germline V gene data show CDR1 as MNHEY and CDR2 as SVGAGI. The CDR3 DNA sequence: TGTGCCAGCAGTTACTTACGGGGACTAGCGGACAATGAGCAGTTCTTC. Its translation: CASSYLRGLADNEQFF.

This clonotype was seen once. The chain carries TRBV7-2 and TRBJ2-5; D is tentatively TRBD1 or TRBD2 (6 bases each). The germline V and J ends were trimmed by 5 bases and 9 bases, with 10 bases remaining between them. The germline CDR1 and CDR2 sequences are SGHTA and FQGNSA. This CDR3 is built from 11 residues. CDR3 sequence (DNA): TGTGCCAGCAGCGCAGGGGAGGCCCAGTACTTC. Translating it yields CASSAGEAQYF. The full variable domain, with the rest looked up from reference TRBV7-2 and TRBJ2-5, is GAGVSQSPSNKVTEKGKDVELRCDPISGHTALYWYRQSLGQGLEFLIYFQGNSAPDKSGLPSDRFSAERTGGSVSTLTIQRTQQEDSAVYLCASSAGEAQYFGPGTRLLVL.

V gene TRBV27 combines with J gene TRBJ2-1; D unresolved. Germline CDR1 MNHEY, CDR2 SMNVEV (reference sequence). V was shortened by 7 bases and J by 4 bases, with 5 bases between the two germline ends. The CDR3 consists of 11 residues. CDR3 sequence: CASNYYNEQFF. CDR3 nucleotide sequence: TGTGCCAGCAACTATTACAATGAGCAGTTCTTC.

The rearrangement links TRBV5-1 to TRBJ2-1; 12 positions match TRBD2. Trimming removed 1 base from V and 5 bases from J; junction bases left unmatched: 7. CDR1 and CDR2 from the germline V gene are SGHRS and YFSETQ. CDR3 length: 17 residues. Written as DNA, the CDR3 is TGCGCCAGCAGCTTGTTCGCTAGCGGGGGGGCCAACAATGAGCAGTTCTTC. Its protein product is CASSLFASGGANNEQFF.

This clonotype was seen a few times. The chain joins TRBV6-1 to TRBJ2-3; TRBD2 aligns across 7 bases. The CDR3 spans 13 residues. The V gene's germline CDR1 is MNHNS and CDR2 SASEGT. V lost 4 bases to trimming and J lost 6 bases; unmatched junction nucleotides: 4. CDR3 region: CASSVLLADTQYF. CDR3 DNA: TGTGCCAGCAGTGTCCTACTAGCGGATACGCAGTATTTT.

This clonotype was counted a few times. This rearrangement joins TRBV12-3 or TRBV12-4 to TRBJ2-1; D possibly corresponds to TRBD2 (6 bases). This CDR3 is built from 13 residues. V lost 3 bases, J lost 8 bases, and 11 bases lay in between. CDR3 sequence (DNA): TGTGCCAGCAGTTTGCCCTGCGGGGATGAGCAGTTCTTC. This sequence encodes CASSLPCGDEQFF.